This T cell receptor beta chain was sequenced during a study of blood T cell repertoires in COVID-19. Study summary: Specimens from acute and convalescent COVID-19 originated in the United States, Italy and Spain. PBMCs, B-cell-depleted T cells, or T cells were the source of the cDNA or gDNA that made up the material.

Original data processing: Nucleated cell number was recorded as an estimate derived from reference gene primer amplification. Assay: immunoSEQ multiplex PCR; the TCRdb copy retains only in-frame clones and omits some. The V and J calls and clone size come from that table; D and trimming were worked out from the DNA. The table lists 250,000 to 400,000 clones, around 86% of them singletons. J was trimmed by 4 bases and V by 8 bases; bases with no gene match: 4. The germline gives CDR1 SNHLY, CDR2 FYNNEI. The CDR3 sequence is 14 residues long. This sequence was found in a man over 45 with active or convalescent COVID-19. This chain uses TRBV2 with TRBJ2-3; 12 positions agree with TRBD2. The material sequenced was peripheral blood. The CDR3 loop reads CASGGLAGPDTQYF. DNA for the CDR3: TGTGCCAGCGGTGGACTAGCGGGACCAGATACGCAGTATTTT.